Below are 10 T cell receptor beta chains sequenced from a single sample in a study of control samples from healthy donors and cancer patients. Only in-frame clones appear in the TCRdb table, and some are missing; sequencing was by immunoSEQ multiplex PCR. The sample holds 150,000 to 200,000 clones, around 90% seen once. Material: blood. Source of these receptors: a man aged 18 to 35 in good health.

The chain links TRBV7-2 to TRBJ2-1, with D tentatively TRBD1 (7 bases). V gave up 1 base and J gave up 2 bases, with 9 bases separating them. The germline gives CDR1 SGHTA, CDR2 FQGNSA. The CDR3 extends over 15 amino acids. The CDR3: CASSLGGTAYNEQFF. For the CDR3, the DNA is TGTGCCAGCAGCTTAGGCGGGACAGCCTACAATGAGCAGTTCTTC.

The chain carries TRBV7-6 and TRBJ1-1; D unclear. V was trimmed by 0 bases and J by 2 bases, leaving 7 bases between them. Per the germline V gene, CDR1 is SGHVS and CDR2 is FNYEAQ. This CDR3 contains 14 residues. In nucleotides, the CDR3 is TGTGCCAGCAGCTTAGCCCCAGGAAACACTGAAGCTTTCTTT. It specifies CASSLAPGNTEAFF.

This clone was seen once. J is TRBJ2-7 and V is TRBV6-5; the match to TRBD2 covers 12 bases. CDR1 is MNHEY, CDR2 SVGAGI, per germline. The CDR3 is 15 amino acids. The trim removed 5 bases at V and 2 bases at J, leaving 4 bases unmatched. CDR3 loop: CASSPRLAGAYEQYF. CDR3 bases: TGTGCCAGCAGTCCAAGACTAGCGGGGGCCTACGAGCAGTACTTC.

This clone was seen a handful of times. Written as DNA, the CDR3 is TGTGCCTGGAGCCGGGACACCAAACGGGGTGAGCAGTTCTTC. Protein sequence: CAWSRDTKRGEQFF. The rearrangement links TRBV30 to TRBJ2-1; the D gene is possibly TRBD1 (6 bases). Germline CDR1 and CDR2: GTSNPN and SVGIG (reference sequence). This CDR3 has 14 amino acids. V was pared by 3 bases and J by 9 bases, with 18 bases between.

The sample holds one count of this clone. The chain has TRBV6-5 and TRBJ1-6, with D possibly TRBD1 on 5 matching bases. The CDR3 runs 15 residues. The ends were cut back, 6 bases at V and 7 bases at J, with 16 bases in the middle. From germline, CDR1 is MNHEY and CDR2 SVGAGI. The CDR3 here is CASRSRVGLNSPLHF. The CDR3 DNA reads as TGTGCCAGCAGAAGCAGGGTGGGATTGAATTCACCCCTCCACTTT.

The chain uses TRBV5-4 and TRBJ2-5; 8 bases fit TRBD2. The junction had 1 base not matched to a gene; V was cut back by 1 base and J by 5 bases. This CDR3 comprises 13 residues. The germline V gene encodes CDR1 SGHNT and CDR2 YYREEE (reference sequence). In DNA form, the CDR3 reads TGTGCCAGCAGCTTGACGGGGGGGGAGACCCAGTACTTC. Amino acids: CASSLTGGETQYF.

DNA of the CDR3: TGTGCCAGTCACGGATACGCGAACACCGGGGAGCTGTTTTTT. Amino acid sequence: CASHGYANTGELFF. The chain couples TRBV19 to TRBJ2-2; D is uncertain. Germline V gene sequence: CDR1 LNHDA, CDR2 SQIVND (reference sequence). The CDR3 covers 14 residues. V lost 8 bases and J 0 bases, leaving 10 bases between the germline ends.

The chain combines TRBV9 with TRBJ1-3; D call uncertain. The V end was cut by 0 bases, the J end by 2 bases, with 9 bases between. CDR1 and CDR2 from the germline V gene are SGDLS and YYNGEE. The CDR3 has 15 amino acids. The CDR3 DNA is TGTGCCAGCAGCGTAGGATCTGGGCCTGGAAACACCATATATTTT. Translating gives CASSVGSGPGNTIYF.

The chain joins TRBV9 to TRBJ2-3, with 9 bases that match TRBD2. V shed 0 bases, J shed 3 bases, and the junction held 5 bases outside the gene matches. The CDR3 contains 16 residues. Germline V lookup: CDR1 SGDLS, CDR2 YYNGEE. CDR3 nucleotides: TGTGCCAGCAGCGTAGAGGCTAGCGGGGTTACAGATACGCAGTATTTT. It encodes CASSVEASGVTDTQYF.

This chain links TRBV7-2 with TRBJ2-5; D is undetermined. Per the germline V gene, CDR1 is SGHTA and CDR2 is FQGNSA. V was trimmed by 6 bases and J by 1 base, leaving 6 bases between them. The CDR3 has 12 amino acids. DNA of the CDR3: TGTGCCAGCAGTCGACCCCAAGAGACCCAGTACTTC. This sequence encodes CASSRPQETQYF.